Below, one T cell receptor beta chain is given with its context. The target antigen is unknown. This sample was taken from a study of response to subunit inactivated influenza vaccine. Points from the study as a whole: Authors suggested seasonal influenza vaccinations each recruit few new T cells.

MiXCR was run by TCRdb on the RT-PCR reads, yielding one entry per CDR3 protein. The sample contains some 640,000 distinct CDR3 sequences, 11% to 15% of which appear only once. There are 14 residues in the CDR3. The V end was cut by 3 bases, the J end by 7 bases, with 13 bases between. J is TRBJ2-1 and V is TRBV12-3 or TRBV12-4; D could derive from TRBD1 or TRBD2 (5 bases each). Sequencing used PBMCs from blood, obtained less than 15 days before vaccination. This receptor was obtained from a man over 45 who received an inactivated influenza vaccine. This chain's CDR3 is CASSFPGRRNEQFF. The CDR3 DNA reads as TGTGCCAGCAGTTTCCCGGGGCGGCGAAATGAGCAGTTCTTC.